The 9 T cell receptor beta chains listed next were all sequenced from one sample in a study of blood T cell repertoires in COVID-19. The table came from immunoSEQ multiplex PCR; TCRdb's copy has only in-frame clones and leaves some out. The sample lists around 200,000 clones; roughly 86% were seen once. Sequenced material: peripheral blood. The receptor source for this set is a woman aged 80 or over in a cohort sampled during active or convalescent COVID-19.

For this clone: One junction end disagrees with the germline gene, perhaps due to a read error. For the CDR3, the DNA is TGTGCCATCACTGAGGGACAGGGGGTAAATGGCTACACCTTC. It is translated as CAITEGQGVNGYTF. This chain connects TRBV10-3 to TRBJ1-2, with 11 nucleotides matching TRBD1. The germline V gene has CDR1 ENHRY and CDR2 SYGVKD. The CDR3 is 14 amino acids.

J is TRBJ2-1 and V is TRBV5-1; D remains unclear. CDR3 length: 13 residues. CDR1 SGHRS and CDR2 YFSETQ come from the germline V gene. V lost 0 bases, J lost 13 bases, and 14 bases lay in between. Here the CDR3 DNA reads TGCGCCAGCAGCTTGGACCCGACACCTAACCAGTTCTTC. It yields the protein CASSLDPTPNQFF.

The V call is TRBV19, the J call TRBJ1-1, with 8 nucleotides matching TRBD1. CDR3 length: 13 residues. Germline CDR1 is LNHDA and CDR2 is SQIVND (reference sequence). V was pared by 10 bases and J by 1 base, with 5 bases of the junction left unmatched. CDR3 sequence reads: CATRQGQNTEAFF. The CDR3 DNA sequence: TGTGCCACCAGACAGGGGCAGAACACTGAAGCTTTCTTT.

The chain is built from TRBV30 and TRBJ1-1; weak D call: TRBD1 (6 bases). V lost 7 bases, J lost 0 bases, and 15 bases lay in between. The V gene's germline CDR1 is GTSNPN and CDR2 SVGIG (reference sequence). CDR3 length: 14 amino acids. The CDR3 loop reads CASQQGYMNTEAFF. CDR3 DNA: TGTGCCTCACAACAGGGCTATATGAACACTGAAGCTTTCTTT.

A few counts support this clone. V usage is TRBV30 and J usage is TRBJ1-1; 8 positions agree with TRBD1. The germline V gene has CDR1 GTSNPN and CDR2 SVGIG (reference sequence). The V gene end was trimmed by 2 bases and the J gene end by 5 bases; junction bases not matched to a gene: 10. The CDR3 sequence is 15 residues long. CDR3 DNA: TGTGCCTGGAGTCTAGGAGACAGGGGATCGACTGAAGCTTTCTTT. This translates into CAWSLGDRGSTEAFF.

A remark on this clone: One end of the junction varies from germline; a read error may be responsible. The chain recombines TRBV7-9 with TRBJ1-2; D gene unclear. This CDR3 has 16 amino acids. The germline V gene has CDR1 SEHNR and CDR2 FQNEAQ (reference sequence). The CDR3: CASSLGGYEGNYGHTF. The DNA of the CDR3 is TGTGCCAGCAGCTTAGGAGGCTATGAGGGCAACTATGGCCACACCTTC.

The rearrangement links TRBV10-1 to TRBJ1-1; 8 nucleotides match TRBD1. The CDR3 runs 15 residues. V dropped 3 bases and J dropped 3; count of bases not matched to a gene: 6. The germline gives CDR1 WNHNN, CDR2 SYGVQD (reference sequence). CDR3 protein: CASSEVSGQDTEAFF. CDR3 DNA: TGCGCCAGCAGTGAAGTGTCGGGACAGGACACTGAAGCTTTCTTT.

The CDR3 bases are TGTGCCACGCTGTTAGGGGTAGCTGGCTACACCTTC. Translated: CATLLGVAGYTF. The V gene is TRBV28, the J gene TRBJ1-2; a weak D match, TRBD1 (5 bases). Germline CDR1 and CDR2: MDHEN and SYDVKM. The V end was cut by 10 bases, the J end by 7 bases, with 16 bases between. The CDR3 is 12 amino acids.

The chain is built from TRBV5-1 and TRBJ2-5, with D uncertain. The CDR3 extends over 14 amino acids. The germline gives CDR1 SGHRS, CDR2 YFSETQ. V lost 0 bases, J lost 3 bases, and 9 bases lay in between. CDR3 sequence reads: CASSLGPTEETQYF. In DNA, the CDR3 is TGCGCCAGCAGCTTGGGACCCACAGAAGAGACCCAGTACTTC.